This is a list of T cell receptor beta chains from one sample in a study of patients and donors after allogeneic stem cell transplantation. MiXCR, run by TCRdb on the RT-PCR reads, gives a single entry per CDR3 protein. The sample lists around 240,000 distinct CDR3 sequences, roughly 13% occurring once. Sequences were obtained from blood, either unsorted or a sorted T cell fraction (not recorded which). The receptors were gathered from a human donor who was either an allogeneic HSCT recipient or a stem cell or donor lymphocyte infusion donor (not recorded which). It is not recorded whose cells these are; they may come from a transplant donor. Both conserved end residues are part of each CDR3. D genes are given only for firm matches. The size of a clone is reported for some rows only, either as once, few or many, or as a class for expanded clones.

d_call: TRBD2
v_call: TRBV5-6
j_call: TRBJ2-1
clone_size: NA
cdr3_aa: CASSPGLATHNEQFF
cdr3_nt: TGTGCCAGCAGCCCGGGACTAGCGACCCACAATGAGCAGTTCTTC

d_call: NA
v_call: TRBV21-1
j_call: TRBJ2-1
clone_size: NA
cdr3_aa: CASSKVGLAPPRSEQFF
cdr3_nt: TGTGCCAGCAGCAAAGTGGGCCTAGCGCCCCCCCGGAGTGAGCAGTTCTTC

d_call: TRBD2
v_call: TRBV27
j_call: TRBJ2-7
clone_size: many
cdr3_aa: CASSSPGGSNEQYF
cdr3_nt: TGTGCCAGCAGCTCCCCGGGGGGTAGCAACGAGCAGTACTTC

d_call: NA
v_call: TRBV2
j_call: TRBJ1-5
clone_size: many
cdr3_aa: CASSKGRDNNQPQHF
cdr3_nt: TGTGCCAGCAGCAAGGGAAGGGATAACAATCAGCCCCAGCATTTT

d_call: NA
v_call: TRBV12-3/TRBV12-4
j_call: TRBJ1-6
clone_size: many
cdr3_aa: CASSFRTSYNSPLHF
cdr3_nt: TGTGCCAGCAGTTTCCGTACCTCCTATAATTCACCCCTCCACTTT

d_call: NA
v_call: TRBV18
j_call: TRBJ1-2
clone_size: many
cdr3_aa: CASSPQVGLNYGYTF
cdr3_nt: TGTGCCAGCTCACCTCAGGTCGGACTAAACTATGGCTACACCTTC

d_call: TRBD1
v_call: TRBV19
j_call: TRBJ2-6
clone_size: many
cdr3_aa: CATQTGTGISAGANVLTF
cdr3_nt: TGTGCCACCCAGACCGGGACAGGGATATCGGCTGGGGCCAACGTCCTGACTTTC

d_call: NA
v_call: TRBV6-1
j_call: TRBJ1-2
clone_size: few
cdr3_aa: CASSQDEAPYGYTF
cdr3_nt: TGTGCCAGCAGTCAGGACGAAGCCCCCTATGGCTACACCTTC

d_call: TRBD1
v_call: TRBV5-1
j_call: TRBJ1-6
clone_size: NA
cdr3_aa: CASSLDPIRDRGGSPLHF
cdr3_nt: TGCGCCAGCAGCTTGGATCCCATCCGGGACAGGGGTGGTTCACCCCTCCACTTT

d_call: TRBD1
v_call: TRBV7-3
j_call: TRBJ2-3
clone_size: NA
cdr3_aa: CASSSGTGLTDTQYF
cdr3_nt: TGTGCCAGCAGCTCCGGGACAGGGTTAACAGATACGCAGTATTTT

d_call: NA
v_call: TRBV24-1
j_call: TRBJ2-1
clone_size: NA
cdr3_aa: CATSEPQGPEQFF
cdr3_nt: TGTGCCACCAGTGAACCGCAGGGGCCTGAGCAGTTCTTC

d_call: TRBD2
v_call: TRBV20-1
j_call: TRBJ2-1
clone_size: NA
cdr3_aa: CSASLAGENEQFF
cdr3_nt: TGCAGTGCTAGTCTAGCGGGAGAAAATGAGCAGTTCTTC

d_call: NA
v_call: TRBV30
j_call: TRBJ2-5
clone_size: NA
cdr3_aa: CAWSMGGTQTQYF
cdr3_nt: TGTGCCTGGAGTATGGGTGGTACGCAGACCCAGTACTTC

d_call: TRBD1
v_call: TRBV12-3/TRBV12-4
j_call: TRBJ2-7
clone_size: few
cdr3_aa: CASSPTGQGAYEQYF
cdr3_nt: TGTGCCAGCAGTCCTACGGGACAGGGGGCCTACGAGCAGTACTTC

d_call: TRBD2
v_call: TRBV29-1
j_call: TRBJ2-1
clone_size: NA
cdr3_aa: CSVGREGPGNEQFF
cdr3_nt: TGCAGCGTTGGACGGGAGGGCCCCGGGAATGAGCAGTTCTTC

d_call: NA
v_call: TRBV6-6
j_call: TRBJ2-1
clone_size: few
cdr3_aa: CASSARSNEQFF
cdr3_nt: TGTGCCAGCAGTGCTCGGAGCAATGAGCAGTTCTTC

d_call: TRBD1
v_call: TRBV7-2
j_call: TRBJ2-7
clone_size: few
cdr3_aa: CASSLASGTGGPQQYF
cdr3_nt: TGTGCCAGCAGCTTAGCCTCCGGGACAGGGGGCCCCCAGCAGTACTTC

d_call: NA
v_call: TRBV18
j_call: TRBJ2-7
clone_size: NA
cdr3_aa: CASSPGHLYEQYF
cdr3_nt: TGTGCCAGCTCACCGGGACACCTCTACGAGCAGTACTTC

d_call: TRBD1
v_call: TRBV4-1
j_call: TRBJ2-5
clone_size: many
cdr3_aa: CASSSGGQGRGKTQYF
cdr3_nt: TGCGCCAGCAGCTCTGGGGGACAGGGGAGGGGGAAGACCCAGTACTTC

d_call: TRBD1
v_call: TRBV20-1
j_call: TRBJ1-1
clone_size: many
cdr3_aa: CSAGTGRGMNTEAFF
cdr3_nt: TGCAGTGCTGGTACTGGCAGGGGGATGAACACTGAAGCTTTCTTT

d_call: NA
v_call: TRBV4-1
j_call: TRBJ1-4
clone_size: many
cdr3_aa: CASSPLISSGTLSKKLFF
cdr3_nt: TGCGCCAGCAGCCCCTTAATAAGTTCCGGGACATTGAGTAAAAAACTGTTTTTT

d_call: NA
v_call: TRBV9
j_call: TRBJ2-1
clone_size: many
cdr3_aa: CASSASPLSYNEQFF
cdr3_nt: TGTGCCAGCAGCGCCTCCCCCCTCAGCTACAATGAGCAGTTCTTC

d_call: NA
v_call: TRBV6-2/TRBV6-3
j_call: TRBJ2-3
clone_size: NA
cdr3_aa: CASRGPPGPGTDTQYF
cdr3_nt: TGTGCCAGCAGGGGACCTCCGGGACCCGGCACAGATACGCAGTATTTT

d_call: NA
v_call: TRBV15
j_call: TRBJ2-7
clone_size: NA
cdr3_aa: CATSRDESYEQYF
cdr3_nt: TGTGCCACCAGCAGAGATGAATCCTACGAGCAGTACTTC

d_call: TRBD2
v_call: TRBV15
j_call: TRBJ2-5
clone_size: once
cdr3_aa: CATSRASGSQETQYF
cdr3_nt: TGTGCCACCTCGAGGGCTAGCGGTTCCCAAGAGACCCAGTACTTC

d_call: TRBD2
v_call: TRBV20-1
j_call: TRBJ2-7
clone_size: few
cdr3_aa: CSARDLAGGLYEQYF
cdr3_nt: TGCAGTGCTAGAGACCTAGCGGGAGGGCTGTACGAGCAGTACTTC

d_call: NA
v_call: TRBV6-1
j_call: TRBJ2-5
clone_size: few
cdr3_aa: CASSSGFSPQETQYF
cdr3_nt: TGTGCCAGCAGCTCAGGATTCAGTCCACAAGAGACCCAGTACTTC

d_call: TRBD2
v_call: TRBV10-2
j_call: TRBJ2-2
clone_size: NA
cdr3_aa: CATRTSGSTGELFF
cdr3_nt: TGCGCCACCCGGACTAGCGGGAGCACCGGGGAGCTGTTTTTT

d_call: NA
v_call: TRBV12-3/TRBV12-4
j_call: TRBJ1-2
clone_size: many
cdr3_aa: CASSLATGSYGYTF
cdr3_nt: TGTGCCAGCAGTTTAGCGACGGGGAGCTATGGCTACACCTTC

d_call: TRBD1
v_call: TRBV5-6
j_call: TRBJ2-3
clone_size: NA
cdr3_aa: CASSPRTGLGDTQYF
cdr3_nt: TGTGCCAGCAGCCCCCGGACAGGGCTGGGAGATACGCAGTATTTT

d_call: NA
v_call: TRBV5-1
j_call: TRBJ2-3
clone_size: once
cdr3_aa: CASSSSGIPTDTQYF
cdr3_nt: TGCGCCAGCAGCTCCTCAGGTATTCCCACAGATACGCAGTATTTT

d_call: TRBD1
v_call: TRBV10-3
j_call: TRBJ2-6
clone_size: few
cdr3_aa: CAISDMGQGAWGANVLTF
cdr3_nt: TGTGCCATCAGTGATATGGGACAGGGGGCGTGGGGGGCCAACGTCCTGACTTTC

d_call: NA
v_call: TRBV6-1
j_call: TRBJ2-7
clone_size: NA
cdr3_aa: CASTAALGSYEQYF
cdr3_nt: TGTGCCAGCACCGCGGCTTTGGGGTCCTACGAGCAGTACTTC

d_call: NA
v_call: TRBV5-6
j_call: TRBJ2-5
clone_size: many
cdr3_aa: CASSLVGQGSGETQYF
cdr3_nt: TGTGCCAGCAGCTTGGTCGGCCAGGGGAGTGGAGAGACCCAGTACTTC

d_call: NA
v_call: TRBV2
j_call: TRBJ1-5
clone_size: many
cdr3_aa: CASSEGSGAGQPQHF
cdr3_nt: TGTGCCAGCAGTGAAGGATCAGGGGCTGGTCAGCCCCAGCATTTT

d_call: NA
v_call: TRBV30
j_call: TRBJ2-5
clone_size: NA
cdr3_aa: CAWSPSKGGETQYF
cdr3_nt: TGTGCCTGGAGTCCCAGCAAAGGTGGCGAGACCCAGTACTTC

d_call: NA
v_call: TRBV4-2
j_call: TRBJ2-5
clone_size: few
cdr3_aa: CASSQDPGYQETQYF
cdr3_nt: TGTGCCAGCAGCCAAGACCCCGGGTATCAAGAGACCCAGTACTTC

d_call: NA
v_call: TRBV27
j_call: TRBJ2-2
clone_size: many
cdr3_aa: CASSLVGDTGELFF
cdr3_nt: TGTGCCAGCAGTTTAGTTGGGGACACCGGGGAGCTGTTTTTT

d_call: NA
v_call: TRBV30
j_call: TRBJ1-1
clone_size: many
cdr3_aa: CAWSRSGGRAFF
cdr3_nt: TGTGCCTGGAGTAGGTCGGGGGGAAGGGCTTTCTTT

d_call: TRBD2
v_call: TRBV4-3
j_call: TRBJ2-7
clone_size: many
cdr3_aa: CASSQTSGTSVEQYF
cdr3_nt: TGCGCCAGCAGCCAAACGTCCGGGACTAGCGTCGAGCAGTACTTC

d_call: NA
v_call: TRBV25-1
j_call: TRBJ1-1
clone_size: few
cdr3_aa: CASSEFLEAFF
cdr3_nt: TGTGCCAGCAGTGAATTTCTTGAAGCTTTCTTT

d_call: TRBD1
v_call: TRBV3-1
j_call: TRBJ2-3
clone_size: few
cdr3_aa: CASSSQGVYTDTQYF
cdr3_nt: TGTGCCAGCAGCTCACAGGGGGTATACACAGATACGCAGTATTTT

d_call: NA
v_call: TRBV5-1
j_call: TRBJ2-5
clone_size: few
cdr3_aa: CASSLASGEVETQYF
cdr3_nt: TGCGCCAGCAGCTTGGCCTCAGGGGAGGTGGAGACCCAGTACTTC

d_call: NA
v_call: TRBV5-6
j_call: TRBJ2-3
clone_size: many
cdr3_aa: CASSLGTELAPSSTDTQYF
cdr3_nt: TGTGCCAGCAGCTTGGGGACGGAACTCGCCCCTTCTAGCACAGATACGCAGTATTTT

d_call: NA
v_call: TRBV7-2
j_call: TRBJ1-1
clone_size: NA
cdr3_aa: CASSGTTNTEAFF
cdr3_nt: TGTGCCAGCAGCGGGACAACGAACACTGAAGCTTTCTTT

d_call: NA
v_call: TRBV20-1
j_call: TRBJ2-2
clone_size: many
cdr3_aa: CSAHPLSAGELFF
cdr3_nt: TGCAGTGCTCACCCCCTAAGCGCCGGGGAGCTGTTTTTT

d_call: TRBD1
v_call: TRBV10-3
j_call: TRBJ2-7
clone_size: many
cdr3_aa: CALGQGGGSYEQYF
cdr3_nt: TGTGCCCTAGGACAGGGTGGAGGATCCTACGAGCAGTACTTC

d_call: NA
v_call: TRBV20-1
j_call: TRBJ2-5
clone_size: NA
cdr3_aa: CSARDLASGLGRETQYF
cdr3_nt: TGCAGTGCTAGAGATTTGGCTTCGGGTCTGGGGCGGGAGACCCAGTACTTC

d_call: TRBD1
v_call: TRBV6-2/TRBV6-3
j_call: TRBJ1-2
clone_size: many
cdr3_aa: CASSYAQGGGYGYTF
cdr3_nt: TGTGCCAGCAGTTACGCCCAGGGGGGCGGCTATGGCTACACCTTC

d_call: TRBD1
v_call: TRBV7-9
j_call: TRBJ1-4
clone_size: many
cdr3_aa: CASSPPGQGATNEKLFF
cdr3_nt: TGTGCCAGCAGCCCCCCGGGACAGGGGGCAACTAATGAAAAACTGTTTTTT

d_call: NA
v_call: TRBV4-1
j_call: TRBJ1-6
clone_size: NA
cdr3_aa: CASSREGRYNSPLHF
cdr3_nt: TGCGCCAGCAGCCGAGAAGGACGGTATAATTCACCCCTCCACTTT

d_call: TRBD1
v_call: TRBV12-3/TRBV12-4
j_call: TRBJ2-7
clone_size: NA
cdr3_aa: CASSPSDRDGEQYF
cdr3_nt: TGTGCCAGCAGTCCCTCCGACAGGGACGGCGAGCAGTACTTC

d_call: NA
v_call: TRBV19
j_call: TRBJ2-2
clone_size: NA
cdr3_aa: CASQDYSNTGELFF
cdr3_nt: TGTGCCAGCCAGGACTATTCGAACACCGGGGAGCTGTTTTTT

d_call: TRBD2
v_call: TRBV11-2
j_call: TRBJ2-1
clone_size: NA
cdr3_aa: CASTKPSIAGGTNEQFF
cdr3_nt: TGTGCCAGCACCAAACCTTCTATAGCGGGGGGGACCAATGAGCAGTTCTTC

d_call: NA
v_call: TRBV2
j_call: TRBJ1-1
clone_size: NA
cdr3_aa: CASTAGGGTEAFF
cdr3_nt: TGTGCCAGCACGGCGGGGGGCGGCACTGAAGCTTTCTTT

d_call: TRBD2
v_call: TRBV19
j_call: TRBJ2-2
clone_size: few
cdr3_aa: CASSTRGTSGPGELFF
cdr3_nt: TGTGCCAGTAGTACAAGGGGGACTAGCGGGCCCGGGGAGCTGTTTTTT

d_call: TRBD2
v_call: TRBV20-1
j_call: TRBJ2-7
clone_size: few
cdr3_aa: CSAQPTSGSPYEQYF
cdr3_nt: TGCAGTGCACAGCCGACTAGCGGGAGCCCCTACGAGCAGTACTTC

d_call: NA
v_call: TRBV10-3
j_call: TRBJ2-2
clone_size: few
cdr3_aa: CAISVRGEDAGELFF
cdr3_nt: TGTGCCATCAGTGTCAGGGGCGAGGACGCCGGGGAGCTGTTTTTT

d_call: NA
v_call: TRBV12-3/TRBV12-4
j_call: TRBJ2-2
clone_size: many
cdr3_aa: CASSFVPGLDAGELFF
cdr3_nt: TGTGCCAGCAGTTTTGTCCCGGGACTCGATGCCGGGGAGCTGTTTTTT